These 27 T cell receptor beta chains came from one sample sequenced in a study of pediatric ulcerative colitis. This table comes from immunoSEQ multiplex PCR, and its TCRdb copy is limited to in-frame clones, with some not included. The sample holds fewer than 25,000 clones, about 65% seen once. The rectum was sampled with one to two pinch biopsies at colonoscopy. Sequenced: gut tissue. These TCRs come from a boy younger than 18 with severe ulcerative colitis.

CDR3 region: CASTSGTAGSREQFF. The CDR3, as DNA: TGTGCCAGCACTTCGGGGACAGCAGGCTCCCGTGAGCAGTTCTTC. This chain links TRBV11-2 with TRBJ2-1; 7 bases line up with TRBD1. The V gene's germline CDR1 is SGHAT and CDR2 FQNNGV. This CDR3 has 15 amino acids. V lost 7 bases, J lost 9 bases, and 15 bases stayed unmatched.

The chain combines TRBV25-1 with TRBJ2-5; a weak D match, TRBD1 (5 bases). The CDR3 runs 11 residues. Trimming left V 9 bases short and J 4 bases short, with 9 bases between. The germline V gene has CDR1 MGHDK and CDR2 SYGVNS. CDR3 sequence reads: CASGAGETQYF. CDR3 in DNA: TGTGCCAGTGGGGCTGGAGAGACCCAGTACTTC.

The chain's CDR3 is CASSPSRKGNTGELFF. The CDR3 DNA follows: TGTGCCAGCTCACCATCGCGGAAGGGTAACACCGGGGAGCTGTTTTTT. The chain uses TRBV18 and TRBJ2-2; D gene ambiguous. Per germline, CDR1 KGHSH and CDR2 LQKENI. The V and J ends lost 2 bases and 2 bases respectively, with 12 bases between them. There are 16 residues in the CDR3.

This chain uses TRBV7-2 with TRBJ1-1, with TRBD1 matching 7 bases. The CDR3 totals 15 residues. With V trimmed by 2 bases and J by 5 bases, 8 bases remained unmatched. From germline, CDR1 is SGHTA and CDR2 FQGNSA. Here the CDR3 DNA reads TGTGCCAGCAGCTTAAAAGGGGGCGAAGGGACTGAAGCTTTCTTT. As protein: CASSLKGGEGTEAFF.

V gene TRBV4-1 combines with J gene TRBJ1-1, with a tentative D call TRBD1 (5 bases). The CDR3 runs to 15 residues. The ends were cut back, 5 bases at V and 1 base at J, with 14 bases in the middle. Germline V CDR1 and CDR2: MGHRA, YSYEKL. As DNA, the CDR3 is TGCGCCAGCAGCTTACAGACAGCTAAGAACACTGAAGCTTTCTTT. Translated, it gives CASSLQTAKNTEAFF.

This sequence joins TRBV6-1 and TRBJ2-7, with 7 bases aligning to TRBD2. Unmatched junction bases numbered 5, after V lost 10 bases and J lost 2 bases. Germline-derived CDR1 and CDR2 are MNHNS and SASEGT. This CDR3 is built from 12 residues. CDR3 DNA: TGTGCCATCGGGGGGACCACCTACGAGCAGTACTTC. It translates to CAIGGTTYEQYF.

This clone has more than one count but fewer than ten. In DNA form, the CDR3 reads TGTGCCAGCAGTTCGCCATGGGGTGTCGGTGGAAACACCATATATTTT. The encoded protein is CASSSPWGVGGNTIYF. The rearrangement links TRBV28 to TRBJ1-3; D gene unclear. The CDR3 runs 16 residues. V lost 4 bases, J lost 3 bases, and 16 bases lay in between. The V gene's germline CDR1 is MDHEN and CDR2 SYDVKM. Together with reference TRBV28 and TRBJ1-3, the CDR3 gives the full variable domain: DVKVTQSSRYLVKRTGEKVFLECVQDMDHENMFWYRQDPGLGLRLIYFSYDVKMKEKGDIPEGYSVSREKKERFSLILESASTNQTSMYLCASSSPWGVGGNTIYFGEGSWLTVV.

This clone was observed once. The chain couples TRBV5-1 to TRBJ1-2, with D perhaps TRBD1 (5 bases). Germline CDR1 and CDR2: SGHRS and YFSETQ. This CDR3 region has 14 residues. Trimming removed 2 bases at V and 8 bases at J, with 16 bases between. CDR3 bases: TGCGCCAGCAGCTTTGAGGGGTCGTTTGTAGGCTACACCTTC. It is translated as CASSFEGSFVGYTF.

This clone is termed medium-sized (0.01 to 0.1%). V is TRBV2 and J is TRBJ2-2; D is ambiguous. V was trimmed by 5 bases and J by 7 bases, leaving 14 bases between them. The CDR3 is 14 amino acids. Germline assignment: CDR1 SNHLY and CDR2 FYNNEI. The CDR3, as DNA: TGTGCCAGCAGTTCCTTATCCGTTATCGGGGAGCTGTTTTTT. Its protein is CASSSLSVIGELFF.

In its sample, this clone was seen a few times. The CDR3 region is CASSLDGTSNTEAFF. CDR3 DNA sequence: TGTGCCAGCAGCTTAGATGGGACCTCGAACACTGAAGCTTTCTTT. V is TRBV11-3 and J is TRBJ1-1, with D perhaps TRBD1 (5 bases). This CDR3 spans 15 amino acids. Germline CDR1 SGHNT, CDR2 YENEEA. Trimming left V 0 bases short and J 1 base short, with 9 bases between.

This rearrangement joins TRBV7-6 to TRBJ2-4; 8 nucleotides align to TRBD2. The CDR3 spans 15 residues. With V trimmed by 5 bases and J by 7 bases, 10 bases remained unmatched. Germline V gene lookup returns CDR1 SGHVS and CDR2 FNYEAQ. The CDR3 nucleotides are TGTGCCAGCAGCCCGGCAGCGGGGGCCGGTAACATTCAGTACTTC. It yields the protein CASSPAAGAGNIQYF.

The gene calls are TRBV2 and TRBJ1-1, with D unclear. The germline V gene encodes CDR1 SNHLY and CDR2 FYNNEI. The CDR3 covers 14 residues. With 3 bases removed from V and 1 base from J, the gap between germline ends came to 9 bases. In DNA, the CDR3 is TGTGCCAGCAGTGATAGCGTTAGGAACACTGAAGCTTTCTTT. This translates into CASSDSVRNTEAFF.

CDR3 sequence: CASGGHIGLEAFF. For the CDR3, the DNA is TGTGCCAGCGGAGGGCACATCGGCCTTGAAGCTTTCTTT. The chain links TRBV2 to TRBJ1-1; D is undetermined. The ends were cut back, 8 bases at V and 7 bases at J, with 17 bases in the middle. Germline CDR1 and CDR2: SNHLY and FYNNEI. This CDR3 is built from 13 residues.

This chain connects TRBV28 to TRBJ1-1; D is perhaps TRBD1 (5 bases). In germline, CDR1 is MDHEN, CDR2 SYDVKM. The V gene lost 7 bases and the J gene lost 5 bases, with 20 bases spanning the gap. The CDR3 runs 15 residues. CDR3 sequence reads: CASNSGPPLGTEAFF. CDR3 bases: TGTGCCAGCAATTCGGGACCTCCCTTGGGGACTGAAGCTTTCTTT.

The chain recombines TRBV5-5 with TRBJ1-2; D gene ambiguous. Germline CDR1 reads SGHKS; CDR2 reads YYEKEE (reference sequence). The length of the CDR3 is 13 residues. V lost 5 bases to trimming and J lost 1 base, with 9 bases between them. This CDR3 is CASRSTINYGYTF. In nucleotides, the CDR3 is TGTGCCAGCAGGAGTACGATTAACTATGGCTACACCTTC.

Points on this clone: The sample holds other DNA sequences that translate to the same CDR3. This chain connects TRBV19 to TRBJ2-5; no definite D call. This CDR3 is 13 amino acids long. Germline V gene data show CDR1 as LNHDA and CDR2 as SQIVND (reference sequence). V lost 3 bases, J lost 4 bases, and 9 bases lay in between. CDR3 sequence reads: CASSIVGRETQYF. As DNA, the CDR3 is TGTGCCAGTAGTATCGTCGGGCGAGAGACCCAGTACTTC.

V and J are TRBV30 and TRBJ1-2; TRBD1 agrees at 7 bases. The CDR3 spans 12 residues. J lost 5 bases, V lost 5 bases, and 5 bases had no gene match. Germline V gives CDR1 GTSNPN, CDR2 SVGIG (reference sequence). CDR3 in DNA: TGTGCCTGGGACAGGGCAAGTTATGGCTACACCTTC. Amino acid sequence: CAWDRASYGYTF.

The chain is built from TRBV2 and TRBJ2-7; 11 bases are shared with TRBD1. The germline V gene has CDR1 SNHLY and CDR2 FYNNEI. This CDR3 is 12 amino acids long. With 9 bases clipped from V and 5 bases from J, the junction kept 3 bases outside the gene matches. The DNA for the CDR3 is TGTGCCAGTTGGACAGGGGGCCACGAGCAGTACTTC. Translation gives CASWTGGHEQYF. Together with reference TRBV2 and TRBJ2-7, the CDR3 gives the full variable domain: EPEVTQTPSHQVTQMGQEVILRCVPISNHLYFYWYRQILGQKVEFLVSFYNNEISEKSEIFDDQFSVERPDGSNFTLKIRSTKLEDSAMYFCASWTGGHEQYFGPGTRLTVT.

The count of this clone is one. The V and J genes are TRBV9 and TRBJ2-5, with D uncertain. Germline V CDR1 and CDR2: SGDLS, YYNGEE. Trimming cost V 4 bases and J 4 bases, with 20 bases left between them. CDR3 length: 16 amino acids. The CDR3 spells CASSIQTGDVGETQYF. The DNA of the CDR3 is TGTGCCAGCAGCATCCAGACTGGAGATGTGGGAGAGACCCAGTACTTC.

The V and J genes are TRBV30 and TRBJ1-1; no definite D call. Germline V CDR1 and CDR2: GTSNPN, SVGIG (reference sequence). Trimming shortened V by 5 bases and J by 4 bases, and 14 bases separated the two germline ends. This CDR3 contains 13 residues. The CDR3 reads CAWSQGPATEAFF. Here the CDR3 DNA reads TGTGCCTGGTCTCAAGGCCCGGCCACTGAAGCTTTCTTT.

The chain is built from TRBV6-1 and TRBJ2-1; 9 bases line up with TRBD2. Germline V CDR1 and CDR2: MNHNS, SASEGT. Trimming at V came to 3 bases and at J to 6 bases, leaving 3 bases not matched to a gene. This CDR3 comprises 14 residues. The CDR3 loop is CASSEGGGANEQFF. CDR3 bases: TGTGCCAGCAGTGAGGGCGGGGGGGCCAATGAGCAGTTCTTC.

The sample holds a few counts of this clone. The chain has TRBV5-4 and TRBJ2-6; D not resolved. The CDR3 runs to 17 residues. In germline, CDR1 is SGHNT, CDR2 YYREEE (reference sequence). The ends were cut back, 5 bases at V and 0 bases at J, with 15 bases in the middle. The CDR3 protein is CASSYGTLSSGANVLTF. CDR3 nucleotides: TGTGCCAGCAGTTACGGAACCCTCAGCTCTGGGGCCAACGTCCTGACTTTC.

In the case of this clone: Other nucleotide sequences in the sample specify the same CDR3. The CDR3 loop reads CASSLGLSYEQYF. CDR3 sequence (DNA): TGTGCCAGCAGCTTAGGACTGTCCTACGAGCAGTACTTC. This chain uses TRBV7-2 with TRBJ2-7, with D unclear. The germline V and J ends were trimmed by 1 base and 1 base, with 5 bases remaining between them. Looked up from germline, CDR1 is SGHTA and CDR2 is FQGNSA. The CDR3 spans 13 residues.

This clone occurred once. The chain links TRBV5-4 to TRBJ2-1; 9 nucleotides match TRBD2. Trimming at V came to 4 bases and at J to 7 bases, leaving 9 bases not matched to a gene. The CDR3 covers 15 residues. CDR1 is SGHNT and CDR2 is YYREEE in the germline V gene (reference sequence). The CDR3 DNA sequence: TGTGCCAGCAGCACGGTAGGACTAGCGATAAATGAGCAGTTCTTC. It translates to CASSTVGLAINEQFF.

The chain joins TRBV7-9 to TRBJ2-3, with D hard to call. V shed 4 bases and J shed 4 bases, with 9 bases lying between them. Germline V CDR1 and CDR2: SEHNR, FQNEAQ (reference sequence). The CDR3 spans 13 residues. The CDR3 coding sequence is TGTGCCAGCAGCTCGCCTGTAGCAGATACGCAGTATTTT. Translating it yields CASSSPVADTQYF.

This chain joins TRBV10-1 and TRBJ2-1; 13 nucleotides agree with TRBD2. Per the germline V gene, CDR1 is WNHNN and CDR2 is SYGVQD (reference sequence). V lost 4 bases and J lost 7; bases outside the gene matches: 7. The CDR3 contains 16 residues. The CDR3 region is CASSVRTSGGPNEQFF. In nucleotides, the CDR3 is TGCGCCAGCAGTGTCCGGACTAGCGGGGGCCCTAATGAGCAGTTCTTC.

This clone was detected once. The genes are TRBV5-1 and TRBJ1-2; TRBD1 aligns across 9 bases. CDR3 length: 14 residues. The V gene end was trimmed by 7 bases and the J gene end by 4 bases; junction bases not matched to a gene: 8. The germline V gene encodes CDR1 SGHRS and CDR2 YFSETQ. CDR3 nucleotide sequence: TGCGCCAGCGGCACAGGGGGCCAAGGCTATGGCTACACCTTC. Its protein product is CASGTGGQGYGYTF.